The 2 T cell receptor beta chains in this list originate from one sample, sequenced in a study of blood T cell repertoires in COVID-19. Using immunoSEQ multiplex PCR, the repertoire was profiled, and TCRdb retains in-frame clones only, with some absent. Altogether roughly 170,000 clones are present, roughly 80% being singletons, with the ten largest covering 4.4%. Sequenced material: PBMCs or T cells enriched from blood (not recorded which). Receptors originate from a woman aged 45-65 years who had recovered from COVID-19.

V is TRBV6-1 and J is TRBJ2-5; D remains ambiguous. Per the germline V gene, CDR1 is MNHNS and CDR2 is SASEGT. The length of the CDR3 is 15 residues. Trimming shortened V by 2 bases and J by 9 bases, and 19 bases separated the two germline ends. The CDR3 here is CASSERSSPFSSQYF. The CDR3 region has the DNA TGTGCCAGCAGTGAAAGGAGCAGCCCTTTTTCGTCCCAGTACTTC.

The CDR3 bases are TGTGCCAGCAGCCAAACCCGGGACAGCTACAATGAGCAGTTCTTC. It yields the protein CASSQTRDSYNEQFF. The rearrangement links TRBV3-1 (or the pseudogene TRBV3-2) to TRBJ2-1; 7 nucleotides line up with TRBD1. Germline CDR1 is LGHDT and CDR2 is YNNKEL (reference sequence). V was pared by 2 bases and J by 3 bases, with 4 bases of the junction left unmatched. This CDR3 contains 15 residues.